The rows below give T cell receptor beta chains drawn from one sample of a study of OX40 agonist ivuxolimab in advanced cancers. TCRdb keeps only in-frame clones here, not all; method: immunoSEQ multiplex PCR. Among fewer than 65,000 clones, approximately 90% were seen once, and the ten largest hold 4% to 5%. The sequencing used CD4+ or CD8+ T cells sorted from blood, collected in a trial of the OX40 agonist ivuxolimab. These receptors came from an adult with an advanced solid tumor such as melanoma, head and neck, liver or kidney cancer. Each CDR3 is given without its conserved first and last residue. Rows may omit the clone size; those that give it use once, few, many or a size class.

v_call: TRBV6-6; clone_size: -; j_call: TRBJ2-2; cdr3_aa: ASSFLDAKNTGELF
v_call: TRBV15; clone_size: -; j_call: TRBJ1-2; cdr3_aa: ATSRAERDGYT
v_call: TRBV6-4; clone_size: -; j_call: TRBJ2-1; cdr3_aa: ASSDSAYNEQF
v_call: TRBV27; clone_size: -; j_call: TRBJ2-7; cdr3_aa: ASSLGYEQY
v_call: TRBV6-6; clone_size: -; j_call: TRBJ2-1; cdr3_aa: ASRAVGTSVYNEQF
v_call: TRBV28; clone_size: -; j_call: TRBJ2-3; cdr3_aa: ASIKRTSRGTQY
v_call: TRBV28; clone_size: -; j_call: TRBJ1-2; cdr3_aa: ASSLQGALDGYT
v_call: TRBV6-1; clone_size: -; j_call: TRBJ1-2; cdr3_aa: ASRSPTRT
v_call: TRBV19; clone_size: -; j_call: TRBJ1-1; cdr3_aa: ASSIVARANTEAF
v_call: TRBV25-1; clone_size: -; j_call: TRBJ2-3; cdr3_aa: ASSEEVTDQSPLQY
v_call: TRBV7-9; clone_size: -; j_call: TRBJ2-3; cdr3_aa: ASSARVGLLADTQY
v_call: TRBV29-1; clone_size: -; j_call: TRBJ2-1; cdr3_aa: SVVSGPNEQF
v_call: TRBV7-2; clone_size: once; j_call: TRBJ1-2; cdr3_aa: ASRALENYGYT
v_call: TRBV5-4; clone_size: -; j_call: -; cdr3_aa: ASSLTQGVEQY
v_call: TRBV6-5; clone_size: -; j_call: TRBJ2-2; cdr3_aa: ASSYRITGGTGELF
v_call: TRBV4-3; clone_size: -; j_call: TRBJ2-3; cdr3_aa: ASSQDYRGEADTQY
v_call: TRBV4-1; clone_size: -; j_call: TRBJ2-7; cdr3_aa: ASSQAGPSEQY
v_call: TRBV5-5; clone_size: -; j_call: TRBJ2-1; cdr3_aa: ASSLVNTNNEQF
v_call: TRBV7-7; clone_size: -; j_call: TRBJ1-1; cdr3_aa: ASSARLGDTEAF
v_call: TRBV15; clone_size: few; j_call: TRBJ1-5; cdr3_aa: ATSENRADQPQH
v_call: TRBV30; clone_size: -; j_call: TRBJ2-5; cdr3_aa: AWRKKGQETQY
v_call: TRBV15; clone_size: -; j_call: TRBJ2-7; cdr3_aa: ATSRDTSSYEQY
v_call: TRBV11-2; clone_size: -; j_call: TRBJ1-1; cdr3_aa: ASSLEPGPYEAF
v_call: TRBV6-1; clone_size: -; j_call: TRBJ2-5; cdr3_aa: ASSASTGQQETQY
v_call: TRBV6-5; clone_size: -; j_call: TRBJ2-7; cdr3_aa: ASSYGGGPYEQY
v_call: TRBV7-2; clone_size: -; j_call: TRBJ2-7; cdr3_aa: ASSLLGDTYEQY
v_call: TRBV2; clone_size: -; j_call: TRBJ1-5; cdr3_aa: ASSSGQGEQPQH
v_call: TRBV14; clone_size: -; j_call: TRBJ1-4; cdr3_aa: ASSNTLGAYEKLF
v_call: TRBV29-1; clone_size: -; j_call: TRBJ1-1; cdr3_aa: SVRIMNTEAF
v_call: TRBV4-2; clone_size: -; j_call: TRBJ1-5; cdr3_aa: ASSQDGTGGYQPQH
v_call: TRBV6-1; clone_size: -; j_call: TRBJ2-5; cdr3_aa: ASSELSMGTQY
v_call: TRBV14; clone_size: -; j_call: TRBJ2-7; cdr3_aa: ASSQWGQGYEQY
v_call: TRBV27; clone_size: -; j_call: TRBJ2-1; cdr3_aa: ASSLNSGREQF
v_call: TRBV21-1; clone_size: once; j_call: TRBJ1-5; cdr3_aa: ASKRNSSGNQPQH
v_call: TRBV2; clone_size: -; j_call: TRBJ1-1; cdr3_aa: ASSETEGAF
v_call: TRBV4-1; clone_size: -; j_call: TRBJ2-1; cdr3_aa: ASSLQRDSYNEQF
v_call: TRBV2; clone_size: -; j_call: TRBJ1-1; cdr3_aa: ASSESWTGDAF
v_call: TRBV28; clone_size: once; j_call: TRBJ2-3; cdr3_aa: ASSSTSGGARDTQY
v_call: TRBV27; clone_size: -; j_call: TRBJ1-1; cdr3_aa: ASSLFPVRVVDTEAF
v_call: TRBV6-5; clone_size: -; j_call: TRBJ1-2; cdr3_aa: ASSYWTGGARDGYT
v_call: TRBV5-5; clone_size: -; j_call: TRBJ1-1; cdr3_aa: ASSLAAGQAATRPTEAF
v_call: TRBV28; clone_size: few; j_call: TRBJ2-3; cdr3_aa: ASSPGGLSAHGTQY